This T cell receptor beta chain was recorded in a study of cytomegalovirus exposure and HLA in healthy donors. Findings and limits, study-wide: A missense variant in DCLRE1C was later tied to TCR beta V- and J-gene trimming. In a later analysis, HLA-associated TCR beta chains were more clonally expanded than equally common others.

As concerns this clone: Its specificity is not known.

13 Jbeta primers and 60 Vbeta primers were used for the PCR. Assay used: immunoSEQ multiplex PCR; TCRdb lists only in-frame clones, some missing. Here the sample table reports more than 140,000 clones. Germline V gene sequence: CDR1 SEHNR, CDR2 FQNEAQ (reference sequence). V lost 5 bases and J lost 2, with 14 bases in between. This CDR3 has 15 residues. The chain has TRBV7-9 and TRBJ2-3; perhaps TRBD2 as D (6 bases). The receptor comes from a woman aged 18-35 years in good health and CMV-seronegative. The sequencing input was PBMCs. DNA of the CDR3: TGTGCCAGCAGCGCAGCGGGTCGAGACACAGATACGCAGTATTTT. It codes for CASSAAGRDTDTQYF. The full variable domain, with the rest looked up from reference TRBV7-9 and TRBJ2-3, is DTGVSQNPRHKITKRGQNVTFRCDPISEHNRLYWYRQTLGQGPEFLTYFQNEAQLEKSRLLSDRFSAERPKGSFSTLEIQRTEQGDSAMYLCASSAAGRDTDTQYFGPGTRLTVL.